The 2 T cell receptor beta chains presented below share a single source sample, sequenced in a study of human T cells and chemical hapten exposure. Attachment of unique molecular identifiers to individual cDNA molecules was performed in the library. TCRdb independently ran MiXCR on the reads; one entry per CDR3 protein. Seen here are 100,000 to 150,000 distinct CDR3 sequences, around 9% observed once, and the top ten hold 1.4%. It was from unfractionated whole blood that total RNA was extracted. The specimen was whole blood. These receptors all stem from a human donor in good health. Some clones in this sample may be carry-over from other donors' samples.

This clonotype was counted many times. The V and J genes are TRBV20-1 and TRBJ2-3; tentatively, D is TRBD1 or TRBD2 (7 bases each). The germline V gene encodes CDR1 DFQATT and CDR2 SNEGSKA (reference sequence). V was trimmed by 5 bases and J by 2 bases, leaving 23 bases between them. The CDR3 runs to 17 residues. The CDR3 sequence: CSAPQGEGPGNTDTQYF. The CDR3 DNA reads as TGCAGTGCTCCCCAGGGGGAGGGCCCGGGAAACACAGATACGCAGTATTTT.

This clonotype was recorded many times. The chain uses TRBV5-1 and TRBJ2-3, with D maybe TRBD1 (6 bases). V gave up 0 bases and J gave up 2 bases, with 10 bases separating them. This CDR3 is 15 amino acids long. Germline CDR1 and CDR2: SGHRS and YFSETQ. CDR3 DNA sequence: TGCGCCAGCAGCTTGGAGGGACAATACACAGATACGCAGTATTTT. Translating it yields CASSLEGQYTDTQYF.